This is a list of T cell receptor beta chains from one sample in a study of blood T cell repertoires in COVID-19. The data were produced by immunoSEQ multiplex PCR, yet TCRdb's version contains in-frame clones alone and is incomplete. The repertoire includes about 120,000 clones, around 81% of them detected once, and 3.8% sits in the top ten. Material: peripheral blood. The receptor set was obtained from a woman between 45 and 60 years old with acute or convalescent COVID-19. CDR3s leave out the opening cysteine and the closing phenylalanine or tryptophan. Fields, in order: J gene, clone size, V gene, CDR3 protein. A clone size is listed for some rows: how often the clone was seen (once, few, many), or a class if it is expanded.

TRBJ2-1 | . | TRBV5-5 | ASSPGGQSYNEQF
TRBJ2-1 | . | TRBV4-2 | ASSQEPSGRSSYNEQF
TRBJ1-4 | . | TRBV18 | ASSLTARATNEKLF
TRBJ1-5 | . | TRBV3-1/TRBV3-2 | ASSQDGGKGYQPQH
TRBJ2-7 | few | TRBV27 | ASSPRGLAGVPAYEQY
TRBJ2-3 | . | TRBV2 | ATVSSTDTQY
TRBJ2-1 | . | TRBV18 | ASSPPSGADNEQF
TRBJ1-2 | . | TRBV13 | ASSPQLYRANYGYT
TRBJ1-3 | . | TRBV9 | ASSAGDTGNTIY
TRBJ1-3 | . | TRBV3-1/TRBV3-2 | ASSDRDRAGNTIY
TRBJ2-1 | once | TRBV4-1 | ASSQLPQGLAYNEQF
TRBJ1-3 | . | TRBV5-1 | ASSVGGGHSGNTIY
TRBJ2-5 | . | TRBV5-5 | ASSLYSRTVQETQY
TRBJ1-6 | few | TRBV5-1 | ASSFKDRGGYNSPLH
TRBJ2-1 | . | TRBV5-1 | ASSLRGPRDEQF